The 21 T cell receptor beta chains below come from one sample, sequenced in a study of T-cell reconstitution after alpha-beta-depleted transplantation in children. Unique molecular identifiers were used to barcode this TCRbeta library. TCRdb recomputed calls from the PCR reads with MiXCR, one row per CDR3 protein. The table has 150,000 to 200,000 distinct CDR3 sequences, approximately 6.8% seen once. The specimen was PBMCs from the stem cell graft donor, collected from the stem cell graft. These receptors came from a human donor who donated a stem cell graft to a child with Wiskott-Aldrich syndrome.

This clonotype was seen many times. The V and J genes are TRBV20-1 and TRBJ2-1, with D uncertain. V gave up 3 bases and J gave up 8 bases, with 5 bases separating them. CDR1 is DFQATT and CDR2 is SNEGSKA in the germline V gene (reference sequence). The CDR3 consists of 10 residues. The CDR3 bases are TGCAGTGCTAGTGTGGATGAGCAGTTCTTC. Residues: CSASVDEQFF.

This clonotype was seen many times. The chain carries TRBV5-1 and TRBJ2-7, with 7 bases identical to TRBD1. The V gene end was trimmed by 3 bases and the J gene end by 2 bases; junction bases not matched to a gene: 5. The CDR3 is made up of 14 amino acids. Germline V gene data show CDR1 as SGHRS and CDR2 as YFSETQ. CDR3 protein: CASSSQGQTYEQYF. The CDR3 bases are TGCGCCAGCAGCTCGCAGGGACAGACCTACGAGCAGTACTTC.

The chain employs TRBV4-3 and TRBJ2-2, with 7 bases lining up with TRBD2. Germline assignment: CDR1 LGHNA and CDR2 YSLEER. The CDR3 totals 19 residues. V lost 2 bases and J lost 0; bases outside the gene matches: 12. The CDR3 reads CASSQNAPLGGANTGELFF. The CDR3 DNA reads TGCGCCAGCAGCCAAAATGCCCCACTGGGGGGGGCGAACACCGGGGAGCTGTTTTTT.

Comment on this clonotype: One end of the junction varies from germline; a read error may be responsible. CDR3 in DNA: TGCAGTCCTAGCGGAGAGGGGCAGAACACTGAAGCTTTCTTT. It yields the protein CSPSGEGQNTEAFF. The chain carries TRBV20-1 and TRBJ1-1; weak D call: TRBD1 (5 bases). There are 14 residues in the CDR3. CDR1 is DFQATT and CDR2 is SNEGSKA in the germline V gene (reference sequence).

This clonotype was counted between two and nine times. The genes are TRBV7-9 and TRBJ1-5; 7 bases are shared with TRBD1. V lost 4 bases and J lost 4; bases outside the gene matches: 1. The CDR3 spans 13 residues. Germline CDR1 reads SEHNR; CDR2 reads FQNEAQ (reference sequence). CDR3 coding DNA: TGTGCCAGCAGCTCGGGACAGAATCAGCCCCAGCATTTT. Amino acids: CASSSGQNQPQHF.

This clonotype was seen repeatedly, ten times or more. V usage is TRBV14 and J usage is TRBJ2-1, with D possibly being TRBD1 or TRBD2 (5 bases each). Trimming removed 2 bases from V and 6 bases from J, with 14 bases in between. The germline gives CDR1 SGHDN, CDR2 FVKESK. The CDR3 runs to 15 residues. CDR3 DNA: TGTGCCAGCAGCCAAACCCCGGGACGCCCCAATGAGCAGTTCTTC. It encodes CASSQTPGRPNEQFF.

This clonotype was observed at least ten times. The chain joins TRBV20-1 to TRBJ1-1; 7 bases agree with TRBD1. The CDR3 has 12 amino acids. Trimming took 4 bases from V and 6 from J; bases not matched to a gene: 5. The germline V gene has CDR1 DFQATT and CDR2 SNEGSKA (reference sequence). CDR3 nucleotide sequence: TGCAGTGCTACCCAGGGGGTTGCTGAAGCTTTCTTT. This translates into CSATQGVAEAFF.

This clonotype was picked up many times. The chain links TRBV24-1 to TRBJ2-4; D is ambiguous. Trimming took 5 bases from V and 0 from J, leaving 13 bases between them. This CDR3 contains 16 residues. The germline CDR1 and CDR2 sequences are KGHDR and SFDVKD. This chain's CDR3 is CATSVTVSLAKNIQYF. Here the CDR3 DNA reads TGTGCCACCAGTGTCACAGTTAGCCTAGCCAAAAACATTCAGTACTTC.

This clonotype was counted many times. This chain connects TRBV29-1 to TRBJ1-4; 8 bases fit TRBD1. CDR1 and CDR2 (germline): SQVTM, ANQGSEA. J gave up 10 bases and V 7 bases, and 11 bases lay outside the gene matches. The CDR3 spans 13 residues. Written as DNA, the CDR3 is TGCAGCGCCATAGGACAGGGAAGTTCAAAACTGTTTTTT. Translation: CSAIGQGSSKLFF.

This clonotype has at least ten counts. The chain employs TRBV5-1 and TRBJ2-1; possible D gene TRBD1, 6 bases. The germline CDR1 and CDR2 sequences are SGHRS and YFSETQ. This CDR3 contains 12 residues. V lost 4 bases and J 6 bases, leaving 8 bases between the germline ends. CDR3 in DNA: TGCGCCAGCAGCGGACAGACCAATGAGCAGTTCTTC. Translated, it gives CASSGQTNEQFF.

This clonotype was detected ten times or more. This chain uses TRBV4-1 with TRBJ2-3; 9 bases line up with TRBD1. V gave up 0 bases and J gave up 6 bases; unmatched junction bases: 10. The CDR3 covers 17 residues. Germline lookup yields CDR1 MGHRA and CDR2 YSYEKL. The CDR3 here is CASSQDQHSDRGDTQYF. In DNA, the CDR3 is TGCGCCAGCAGCCAAGATCAGCACAGCGACAGGGGGGATACGCAGTATTTT.

This clonotype appeared many times. The chain joins TRBV3-1 to TRBJ2-3; 8 nucleotides line up with TRBD2. The V segment lost 1 base and the J segment 4 bases; nucleotides outside the gene matches: 7. Per the germline V gene, CDR1 is LGHDT and CDR2 is YNNKEL (reference sequence). This CDR3 contains 16 residues. The CDR3 DNA reads as TGTGCCAGCAGCCAAGCTGCGGGGGGCCTTTCAGATACGCAGTATTTT. Encoded protein: CASSQAAGGLSDTQYF.

Many counts were recorded for this clonotype. The V gene is TRBV24-1, the J gene TRBJ2-7; D gene unclear. CDR1 and CDR2 (germline): KGHDR, SFDVKD. The CDR3 covers 13 residues. The V end was cut by 3 bases, the J end by 4 bases, with 9 bases between. CDR3 loop: CATSDGSKYEQYF. CDR3 in DNA: TGTGCCACCAGTGATGGGTCAAAATACGAGCAGTACTTC.

With respect to this clonotype: One end of the junction varies from germline; a read error may be responsible. The chain employs TRBV5-1 and TRBJ2-7; TRBD2 is a possible D gene (6 bases). The CDR3 sequence is 13 residues long. Germline V gives CDR1 SGHRS, CDR2 YFSETQ. The CDR3: CACSLGTGYEQYF. Written as DNA, the CDR3 is TGCGCCTGCAGCTTGGGGACTGGCTACGAGCAGTACTTC. The full variable domain, completed using reference TRBV5-1 and TRBJ2-7, is KAGVTQTPRYLIKTRGQQVTLSCSPISGHRSVSWYQQTPGQGLQFLFEYFSETQRNKGNFPGRFSGRQFSNSRSEMNVSTLELGDSALYLCACSLGTGYEQYFGPGTRLTVT.

This clonotype has ten or more counts. The rearrangement links TRBV28 to TRBJ1-2; unclear D gene. The CDR3 is 13 residues long. V was pared by 6 bases and J by 4 bases, with 12 bases between. The germline gives CDR1 MDHEN, CDR2 SYDVKM. CDR3 amino acids: CASRPTVVYGYTF. The CDR3 region has the DNA TGTGCCAGCAGGCCGACGGTCGTCTATGGCTACACCTTC.

This clonotype came up many times. V is TRBV29-1 and J is TRBJ1-2; D is uncertain. This CDR3 is built from 8 residues. In germline, CDR1 is SQVTM, CDR2 ANQGSEA. The V end was cut by 3 bases, the J end by 8 bases, with 1 base between. This CDR3 is CSVEGYTF. The CDR3 DNA follows: TGCAGCGTTGAGGGCTACACCTTC.

This clonotype was counted many times. V usage is TRBV10-2 and J usage is TRBJ2-7; tentative D call: TRBD2 (6 bases). The CDR3 has 18 amino acids. Germline CDR1 reads WSHSY; CDR2 reads SAAADI. V lost 3 bases and J 5 bases, leaving 26 bases between the germline ends. The CDR3 nucleotides read TGCGCCAGCAGTGATCTCCAGGGACTCCTAACCCTACGGCACGAGCAGTACTTC. The encoded protein is CASSDLQGLLTLRHEQYF.

This clonotype was seen many times. V and J are TRBV20-1 and TRBJ2-3; unclear D gene. V was shortened by 2 bases and J by 2 bases, with 8 bases between the two germline ends. From germline, CDR1 is DFQATT and CDR2 SNEGSKA (reference sequence). This CDR3 contains 13 residues. CDR3 nucleotide sequence: TGCAGTGCTAGAACAGTTGCCACAGATACGCAGTATTTT. Its translation: CSARTVATDTQYF.

The chain has TRBV5-1 and TRBJ2-2; TRBD1 aligns across 8 bases. CDR1 is SGHRS, CDR2 YFSETQ, per germline. This CDR3 spans 18 amino acids. V trimming: 0 bases; J trimming: 4 bases; junction bases outside the gene matches: 11. The CDR3: CASSLEAGGISGTGELFF. The CDR3 DNA sequence: TGCGCCAGCAGCTTGGAGGCAGGGGGCATATCTGGCACCGGGGAGCTGTTTTTT.

This clonotype came up many times. The genes are TRBV29-1 and TRBJ2-5; unclear D gene. The V gene's germline CDR1 is SQVTM and CDR2 ANQGSEA. V was clipped by 4 bases and J by 1 base, with 7 bases between them. This CDR3 is 12 amino acids long. The CDR3 nucleotides are TGCAGCGTTGGGTCGGCCCAAGAGACCCAGTACTTC. Its translation: CSVGSAQETQYF. Full variable domain (outside the CDR3, taken from reference TRBV29-1 and TRBJ2-5): SAVISQKPSRDICQRGTSLTIQCQVDSQVTMMFWYRQQPGQSLTLIATANQGSEATYESGFVIDKFPISRPNLTFSTLTVSNMSPEDSSIYLCSVGSAQETQYFGPGTRLLVL.

This clonotype was counted many times. This chain joins TRBV12-3 or TRBV12-4 and TRBJ2-2; D perhaps matches TRBD2 (6 bases). The V end was cut by 3 bases, the J end by 7 bases, with 9 bases between. This CDR3 comprises 13 residues. CDR3 protein: CASSFAGGGELFF. Here the CDR3 DNA reads TGTGCCAGCAGTTTTGCCGGGGGCGGGGAGCTGTTTTTT.